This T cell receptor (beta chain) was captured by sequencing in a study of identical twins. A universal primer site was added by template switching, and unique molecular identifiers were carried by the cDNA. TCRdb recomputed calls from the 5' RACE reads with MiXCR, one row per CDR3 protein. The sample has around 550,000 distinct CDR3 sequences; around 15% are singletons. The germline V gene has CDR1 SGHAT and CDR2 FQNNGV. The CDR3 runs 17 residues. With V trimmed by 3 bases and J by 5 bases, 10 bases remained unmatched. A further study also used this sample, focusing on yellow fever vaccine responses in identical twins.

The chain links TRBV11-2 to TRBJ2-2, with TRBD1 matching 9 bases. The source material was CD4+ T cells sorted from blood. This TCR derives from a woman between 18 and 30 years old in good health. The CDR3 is CASSLEAQGAGTGELFF. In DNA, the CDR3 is TGTGCCAGCAGCTTGGAGGCACAGGGGGCGGGAACCGGGGAGCTGTTTTTT.